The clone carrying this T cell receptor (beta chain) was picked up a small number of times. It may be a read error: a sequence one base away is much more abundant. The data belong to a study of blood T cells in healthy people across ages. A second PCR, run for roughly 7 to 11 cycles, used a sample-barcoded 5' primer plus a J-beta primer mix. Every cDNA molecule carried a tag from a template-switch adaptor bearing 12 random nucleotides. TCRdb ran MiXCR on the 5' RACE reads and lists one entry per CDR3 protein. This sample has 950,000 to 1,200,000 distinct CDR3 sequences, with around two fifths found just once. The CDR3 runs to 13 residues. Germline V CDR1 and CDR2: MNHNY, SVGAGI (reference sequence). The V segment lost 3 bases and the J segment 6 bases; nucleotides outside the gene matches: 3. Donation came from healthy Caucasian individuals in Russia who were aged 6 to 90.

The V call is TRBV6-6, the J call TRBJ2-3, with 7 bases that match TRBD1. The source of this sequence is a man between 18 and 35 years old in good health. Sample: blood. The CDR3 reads CASSYTGVDTQYF. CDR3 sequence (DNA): TGTGCCAGCAGTTATACAGGGGTCGATACGCAGTATTTT.